A selection of T cell receptor beta chains follows, all from one sample in a study of blood T cell repertoires in COVID-19. The table came from immunoSEQ multiplex PCR; TCRdb's copy has only in-frame clones and leaves some out. Among about 350,000 clones, around 91% were seen once, and the ten largest hold roughly 3.4%. Sequenced: peripheral blood. These receptors originate from a woman aged 18-29 years who had recovered from COVID-19. Both conserved end residues are part of each CDR3. The order of the fields is clone size, D gene, V gene, J gene, CDR3 protein, CDR3 DNA. A D gene is named only where the DNA matches it firmly. Clone size is not always given. Where it is, it says once, few, many or a class for expanded clones.

clone size: NA
D gene: NA
V gene: TRBV5-8
J gene: TRBJ2-1
CDR3 protein: CATPRGSLYNEQFF
CDR3 DNA: TGTGCCACCCCTCGGGGGTCTCTCTACAATGAGCAGTTCTTC

clone size: NA
D gene: TRBD1
V gene: TRBV11-3
J gene: TRBJ1-3
CDR3 protein: CASSSWDRGTSGNTIYF
CDR3 DNA: TGTGCCAGCAGCTCCTGGGACAGGGGTACCTCTGGAAACACCATATATTTT

clone size: few
D gene: NA
V gene: TRBV5-6
J gene: TRBJ1-3
CDR3 protein: CASSLYNGNTIYF
CDR3 DNA: TGTGCCAGCAGCTTGTACAATGGAAACACCATATATTTT

clone size: NA
D gene: TRBD1
V gene: TRBV3-1/TRBV3-2
J gene: TRBJ2-1
CDR3 protein: CASSQDRRQGSNEQFF
CDR3 DNA: TGTGCCAGCAGCCAAGATAGGAGACAGGGTAGTAATGAGCAGTTCTTC

clone size: NA
D gene: TRBD1
V gene: TRBV6-5
J gene: TRBJ1-3
CDR3 protein: CASKLTDRVGNTIYF
CDR3 DNA: TGTGCCAGCAAACTTACAGACAGGGTTGGAAACACCATATATTTT

clone size: NA
D gene: TRBD1
V gene: TRBV30
J gene: TRBJ1-2
CDR3 protein: CAWRTLGQGDGYTF
CDR3 DNA: TGTGCCTGGAGGACTCTCGGACAGGGAGATGGCTACACCTTC

clone size: few
D gene: TRBD2
V gene: TRBV4-3
J gene: TRBJ2-1
CDR3 protein: CASSQDGPVAGGSYNEQFF
CDR3 DNA: TGCGCCAGCAGCCAAGATGGGCCCGTCGCGGGAGGCTCCTACAATGAGCAGTTCTTC

clone size: NA
D gene: NA
V gene: TRBV24-1
J gene: TRBJ1-1
CDR3 protein: CATSDARGGGTEAFF
CDR3 DNA: TGTGCCACCAGTGATGCCCGGGGAGGCGGAACTGAAGCTTTCTTT

clone size: NA
D gene: NA
V gene: TRBV12-5
J gene: TRBJ1-5
CDR3 protein: CASGSPGRGQPQHF
CDR3 DNA: TGTGCTAGTGGTTCCCCGGGCAGGGGCCAGCCCCAGCATTTT

clone size: NA
D gene: NA
V gene: TRBV28
J gene: TRBJ1-3
CDR3 protein: CASNIRGGRIWDTIYF
CDR3 DNA: TGTGCCAGCAACATACGGGGTGGGCGGATTTGGGACACCATATATTTT

clone size: NA
D gene: TRBD2
V gene: TRBV5-1
J gene: TRBJ2-1
CDR3 protein: CASSFGRESNEQFF
CDR3 DNA: TGCGCCAGCAGCTTTGGGCGGGAGAGCAATGAGCAGTTCTTC

clone size: NA
D gene: TRBD2
V gene: TRBV5-8
J gene: TRBJ2-1
CDR3 protein: CASGRLAGVNEQFF
CDR3 DNA: TGTGCCAGCGGACGTCTAGCGGGAGTCAATGAGCAGTTCTTC

clone size: NA
D gene: TRBD1
V gene: TRBV19
J gene: TRBJ1-4
CDR3 protein: CASSLQGSVNEKLFF
CDR3 DNA: TGTGCCAGTAGTCTACAGGGGAGTGTAAATGAAAAACTGTTTTTT

clone size: NA
D gene: NA
V gene: TRBV27
J gene: TRBJ2-2
CDR3 protein: CASSRGRGDTGELFF
CDR3 DNA: TGTGCCAGCAGTCGGGGGAGAGGAGACACCGGGGAGCTGTTTTTT

clone size: NA
D gene: NA
V gene: TRBV7-2
J gene: TRBJ2-3
CDR3 protein: CASSLALYTDTQYF
CDR3 DNA: TGTGCCAGCAGCTTAGCATTATATACAGATACGCAGTATTTT

clone size: NA
D gene: TRBD2
V gene: TRBV4-1
J gene: TRBJ2-1
CDR3 protein: CASSQASGSYNEQFF
CDR3 DNA: TGCGCCAGCAGCCAAGCTAGCGGATCCTACAATGAGCAGTTCTTC

clone size: once
D gene: TRBD1
V gene: TRBV19
J gene: TRBJ2-2
CDR3 protein: CASAGQGHTGELFF
CDR3 DNA: TGTGCCAGCGCTGGACAGGGGCACACCGGGGAGCTGTTTTTT

clone size: NA
D gene: NA
V gene: TRBV9
J gene: TRBJ2-2
CDR3 protein: CASSAPGGAGELFF
CDR3 DNA: TGTGCCAGCAGCGCCCCCGGCGGCGCCGGGGAGCTGTTTTTT

clone size: NA
D gene: NA
V gene: TRBV5-1
J gene: TRBJ2-3
CDR3 protein: CASSLELGGPLTDTQYF
CDR3 DNA: TGCGCCAGCAGCTTGGAGTTGGGGGGTCCCCTCACAGATACGCAGTATTTT

clone size: NA
D gene: NA
V gene: TRBV12-3/TRBV12-4
J gene: TRBJ2-1
CDR3 protein: CASSLQRNEQFF
CDR3 DNA: TGTGCCAGCAGTTTACAGAGGAATGAGCAGTTCTTC

clone size: NA
D gene: NA
V gene: TRBV19
J gene: TRBJ2-1
CDR3 protein: CASSIGGDYNEQFF
CDR3 DNA: TGTGCCAGTAGTATCGGCGGGGACTACAATGAGCAGTTCTTC

clone size: NA
D gene: NA
V gene: TRBV7-2
J gene: TRBJ2-1
CDR3 protein: CASSLDPFDEQFF
CDR3 DNA: TGTGCCAGCAGCTTAGATCCGTTCGATGAGCAGTTCTTC

clone size: NA
D gene: NA
V gene: TRBV20-1
J gene: TRBJ1-2
CDR3 protein: CSALAYGYTF
CDR3 DNA: TGCAGTGCACTAGCCTATGGCTACACCTTC

clone size: NA
D gene: NA
V gene: TRBV10-3
J gene: TRBJ1-2
CDR3 protein: CAIRPPQGLGHGYTF
CDR3 DNA: TGTGCCATCAGACCACCCCAGGGCCTTGGGCATGGCTACACCTTC

clone size: NA
D gene: NA
V gene: TRBV19
J gene: TRBJ2-3
CDR3 protein: CASTATGVRTDTQYF
CDR3 DNA: TGTGCCAGTACCGCGACGGGAGTTCGGACAGATACGCAGTATTTT

clone size: NA
D gene: NA
V gene: TRBV19
J gene: TRBJ2-3
CDR3 protein: CASSTAARSDTQYF
CDR3 DNA: TGTGCCAGTAGTACGGCGGCGCGCTCCGATACGCAGTATTTT

clone size: NA
D gene: NA
V gene: TRBV6-2/TRBV6-3
J gene: TRBJ2-3
CDR3 protein: CASSSPSSPSANTQYF
CDR3 DNA: TGTGCCAGCAGTTCCCCTAGCAGCCCTAGCGCAAATACGCAGTATTTT

clone size: NA
D gene: TRBD2
V gene: TRBV29-1
J gene: TRBJ2-1
CDR3 protein: CSVERDYPSNEQFF
CDR3 DNA: TGCAGCGTTGAACGGGACTACCCCTCGAATGAGCAGTTCTTC

clone size: NA
D gene: NA
V gene: TRBV29-1
J gene: TRBJ1-3
CDR3 protein: CSVRLQDSGNTIYF
CDR3 DNA: TGCAGCGTCCGTTTACAGGACTCTGGAAACACCATATATTTT

clone size: NA
D gene: TRBD1
V gene: TRBV4-3
J gene: TRBJ2-2
CDR3 protein: CASSQEVAQGADTGELFF
CDR3 DNA: TGCGCCAGCAGCCAAGAAGTGGCGCAGGGGGCAGATACCGGGGAGCTGTTTTTT

clone size: NA
D gene: TRBD1
V gene: TRBV11-2
J gene: TRBJ1-3
CDR3 protein: CASSSGTGAGNTIYF
CDR3 DNA: TGTGCCAGCAGCTCCGGGACAGGGGCTGGAAACACCATATATTTT

clone size: NA
D gene: NA
V gene: TRBV12-5
J gene: TRBJ1-1
CDR3 protein: CASGFSPDTEAFF
CDR3 DNA: TGTGCTAGTGGTTTTTCCCCGGACACTGAAGCTTTCTTT

clone size: NA
D gene: NA
V gene: TRBV5-6
J gene: TRBJ1-2
CDR3 protein: CASSFRGPLGGYTF
CDR3 DNA: TGTGCCAGCAGCTTCAGGGGACCCTTGGGGGGCTACACCTTC

clone size: NA
D gene: NA
V gene: TRBV4-3
J gene: TRBJ1-1
CDR3 protein: CASSQDFDREAFF
CDR3 DNA: TGCGCCAGCAGCCAAGATTTTGACAGGGAAGCTTTCTTT

clone size: NA
D gene: TRBD2
V gene: TRBV7-9
J gene: TRBJ2-5
CDR3 protein: CASRPTSGHGEETQYF
CDR3 DNA: TGTGCCAGCAGGCCAACTAGCGGTCATGGGGAAGAGACCCAGTACTTC

clone size: once
D gene: NA
V gene: TRBV12-3/TRBV12-4
J gene: TRBJ2-2
CDR3 protein: CASSPRAGELFF
CDR3 DNA: TGTGCCAGCAGTCCCCGGGCCGGGGAGCTGTTTTTT

clone size: once
D gene: NA
V gene: TRBV9
J gene: TRBJ1-1
CDR3 protein: CASSVVGGPTEAFF
CDR3 DNA: TGTGCCAGCAGCGTAGTGGGGGGACCCACTGAAGCTTTCTTT

clone size: NA
D gene: NA
V gene: TRBV9
J gene: TRBJ1-3
CDR3 protein: CASSTFDTADPDTIYF
CDR3 DNA: TGTGCCAGCAGCACCTTCGACACCGCCGACCCAGACACCATATATTTT

clone size: NA
D gene: NA
V gene: TRBV24-1
J gene: TRBJ2-2
CDR3 protein: CATSTNTGELFF
CDR3 DNA: TGTGCCACCAGTACTAACACCGGGGAGCTGTTTTTT

clone size: NA
D gene: NA
V gene: TRBV19
J gene: TRBJ1-4
CDR3 protein: CASSRGGATNEKLFF
CDR3 DNA: TGTGCCAGTAGTAGGGGCGGAGCAACTAATGAAAAACTGTTTTTT

clone size: NA
D gene: TRBD1
V gene: TRBV25-1
J gene: TRBJ2-3
CDR3 protein: CASGDQGADTQYF
CDR3 DNA: TGTGCCAGCGGGGACCAGGGGGCAGATACGCAGTATTTT

clone size: NA
D gene: TRBD1
V gene: TRBV6-5
J gene: TRBJ1-1
CDR3 protein: CASINSLTGTGEAFF
CDR3 DNA: TGTGCCAGCATCAATTCCCTGACGGGGACAGGTGAAGCTTTCTTT

clone size: NA
D gene: TRBD2
V gene: TRBV6-2/TRBV6-3
J gene: TRBJ2-2
CDR3 protein: CASSYLAPGIAGQTNTGELFF
CDR3 DNA: TGTGCCAGCAGTTACCTAGCCCCGGGGATAGCGGGGCAAACGAACACCGGGGAGCTGTTTTTT

clone size: NA
D gene: NA
V gene: TRBV7-2
J gene: TRBJ1-6
CDR3 protein: CASSPYRDNLNSPLHF
CDR3 DNA: TGTGCCAGCAGCCCGTACAGGGATAACCTTAATTCACCCCTCCACTTT

clone size: NA
D gene: NA
V gene: TRBV6-1
J gene: TRBJ1-5
CDR3 protein: CASSEVTTGWASNQPQHF
CDR3 DNA: TGTGCCAGCAGTGAAGTTACTACAGGGTGGGCGAGCAATCAGCCCCAGCATTTT

clone size: NA
D gene: TRBD2
V gene: TRBV19
J gene: TRBJ2-3
CDR3 protein: CASSSPGLAGEADTQYF
CDR3 DNA: TGTGCCAGTAGTTCCCCCGGACTAGCGGGAGAGGCAGATACGCAGTATTTT

clone size: NA
D gene: TRBD1
V gene: TRBV9
J gene: TRBJ2-2
CDR3 protein: CASSVVPGGASGELFF
CDR3 DNA: TGTGCCAGCAGCGTAGTCCCAGGGGGCGCGTCCGGGGAGCTGTTTTTT

clone size: NA
D gene: NA
V gene: TRBV29-1
J gene: TRBJ1-1
CDR3 protein: CSVAGQTAAEAFF
CDR3 DNA: TGCAGCGTTGCCGGACAGACGGCCGCTGAAGCTTTCTTT

clone size: NA
D gene: NA
V gene: TRBV7-9
J gene: TRBJ1-1
CDR3 protein: CASSLAYDSEAFF
CDR3 DNA: TGTGCCAGCAGCTTAGCTTATGACAGCGAAGCTTTCTTT

clone size: NA
D gene: TRBD1
V gene: TRBV19
J gene: TRBJ1-1
CDR3 protein: CASTSPGTGGYGTEAFF
CDR3 DNA: TGTGCCAGTACATCTCCCGGGACAGGGGGCTACGGCACTGAAGCTTTCTTT

clone size: once
D gene: NA
V gene: TRBV10-3
J gene: TRBJ2-5
CDR3 protein: CAISESFQGGTQETQYF
CDR3 DNA: TGTGCCATCAGTGAGTCGTTTCAGGGGGGTACGCAAGAGACCCAGTACTTC

clone size: NA
D gene: TRBD1
V gene: TRBV18
J gene: TRBJ1-2
CDR3 protein: CASSHRDRTNYGYTF
CDR3 DNA: TGTGCCAGCTCCCACCGGGACAGAACTAACTATGGCTACACCTTC